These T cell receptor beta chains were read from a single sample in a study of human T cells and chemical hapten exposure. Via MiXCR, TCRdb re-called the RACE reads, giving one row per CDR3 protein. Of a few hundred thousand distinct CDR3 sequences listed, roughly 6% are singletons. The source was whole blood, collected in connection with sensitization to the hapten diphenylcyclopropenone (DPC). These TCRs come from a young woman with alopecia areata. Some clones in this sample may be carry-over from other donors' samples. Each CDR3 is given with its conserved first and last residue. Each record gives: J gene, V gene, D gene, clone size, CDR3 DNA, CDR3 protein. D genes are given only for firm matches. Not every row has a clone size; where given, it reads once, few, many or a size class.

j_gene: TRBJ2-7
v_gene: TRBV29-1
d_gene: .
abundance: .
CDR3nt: TGCAGCGTTGACAAAGGGGCAGGAGCCTACGAGCAGTACTTC
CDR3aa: CSVDKGAGAYEQYF

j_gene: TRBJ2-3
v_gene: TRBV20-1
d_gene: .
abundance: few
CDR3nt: TGCAGTGCTCGGAGAGGAGATCAAGTTTTCACAGATACGCAGTATTTT
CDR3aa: CSARRGDQVFTDTQYF

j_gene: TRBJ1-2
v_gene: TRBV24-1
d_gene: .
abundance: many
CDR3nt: TGTGCCACCAGTCCTCGTGGGGATAGATACCTATTTGGCTACACCTTC
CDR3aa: CATSPRGDRYLFGYTF

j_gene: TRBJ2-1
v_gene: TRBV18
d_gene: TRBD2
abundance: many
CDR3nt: TGTGCCAGCTCACAGGCCCCTGGGCGGGGGGGCGTCGGTGAGCAGTTCTTC
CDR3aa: CASSQAPGRGGVGEQFF

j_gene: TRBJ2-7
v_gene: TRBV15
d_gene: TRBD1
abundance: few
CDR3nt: TGTGCCACCAGCAGAGATGAACAGGGGGCATACGAGCAGTACTTC
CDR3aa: CATSRDEQGAYEQYF

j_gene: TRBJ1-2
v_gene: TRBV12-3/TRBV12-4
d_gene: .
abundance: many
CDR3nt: TGTGCCAGCAGTTTAGAAGGGCCTCCCAACTATGGCTACACCTTC
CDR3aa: CASSLEGPPNYGYTF

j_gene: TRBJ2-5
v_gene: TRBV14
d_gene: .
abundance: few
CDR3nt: TGTGCCAGCAGCCAATATAGCGGCGGGTCCACGGAGACCCAGTACTTC
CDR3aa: CASSQYSGGSTETQYF

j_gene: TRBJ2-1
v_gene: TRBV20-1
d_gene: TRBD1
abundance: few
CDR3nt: TGCAGTGCTCAAGACAGGGGGAGATACAATGAGCAGTTCTTC
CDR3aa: CSAQDRGRYNEQFF

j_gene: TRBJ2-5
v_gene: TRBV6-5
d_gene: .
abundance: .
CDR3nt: TGTGCCAGCAGTTACTCGAACCCGGGGGAGACCCAGTACTTC
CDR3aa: CASSYSNPGETQYF

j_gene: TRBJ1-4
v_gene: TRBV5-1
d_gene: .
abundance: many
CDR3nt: TGCGCCAGCAGCTTGATTCCAGGGCCGAATGAAAAACTGTTTTTT
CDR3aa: CASSLIPGPNEKLFF

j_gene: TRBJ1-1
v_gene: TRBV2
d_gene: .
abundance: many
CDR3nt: TGTGCCAGCAGGCAGGGTAGCAGGAACACTGAAGCTTTCTTT
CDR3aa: CASRQGSRNTEAFF

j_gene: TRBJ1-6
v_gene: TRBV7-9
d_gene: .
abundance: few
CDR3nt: TGTGCCAGTACACCACAGGGCCCCTCGAATTCACCCCTCCACTTT
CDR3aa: CASTPQGPSNSPLHF

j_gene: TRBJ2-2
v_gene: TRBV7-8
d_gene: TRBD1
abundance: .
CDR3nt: TGTGCCAGCAGCTTAGGACTGAGCGGGACAGGGGATACCGGGGAGCTGTTTTTT
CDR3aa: CASSLGLSGTGDTGELFF

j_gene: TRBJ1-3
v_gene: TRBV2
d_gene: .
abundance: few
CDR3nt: TGTGCCAGCAGTTACGACAGGGGAAACACCATATATTTT
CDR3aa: CASSYDRGNTIYF